This entry features one T cell receptor beta chain sequence. Its matching antigen is unknown. The CDR3 ends on some other residue instead of the conserved phenylalanine or tryptophan, so this is likely a read error. It is unclear where the CDR3 begins or ends on the DNA, so no DNA is shown, and the CDR3 is as TCRdb lists it. From its first to its last residue, the CDR3 has 12 amino acids. The V gene's germline CDR1 is MNHEY and CDR2 SVGEGT. TCRdb re-derived calls from the reads in MiXCR, one entry per CDR3 protein. Altogether approximately 350,000 distinct CDR3 sequences are present, nearly 35% being singletons, with the ten largest covering roughly 14%. This entry is derived from a study of T cell repertoires in cytomegalovirus infection. For the study at large: Indications came from public TCR beta signatures; they pointed to CMV infection and to a matching HLA type.

Regarding the study as a whole: In two of eight donors, the top clonotype was HLA-C-restricted CMV-specific.

The TCR originated in a human donor in good health (CMV status not recorded). Some clones in this sample may be carry-over from other donors' samples. Source: cultured PBMCs, taken from culture after CMV antigen stimulation. The genes are TRBV6-2 or TRBV6-3 and TRBJ2-1; the table's D call of TRBD1 was not tested on the DNA. CDR3 loop: CASSQPGEPRSS.